This T cell receptor (beta chain) was observed in a study of beta chain features in type 1 diabetes. Study results and limitations: Reduced insertions and increased deletions marked VDJ junctions in type 1 diabetes patients.

The CDR3 sequence is 11 residues long. CDR1 is SNHLY, CDR2 FYNNEI, per germline. V was shortened by 4 bases and J by 2 bases, with 0 bases between the two germline ends. In this sample, this clone turned up many times. Its matching antigen is unknown. The same CDR3 arises from other DNA sequences in this sample as well. The investigators reverse transcribed all of the isolated RNA, so they sequenced expressed TCRB transcripts. Sequencing was performed with immunoSEQ multiplex PCR; in TCRdb, only in-frame clones are kept and a portion is missing. The sample contains under 300,000 clones, 7% to 9% of which appear only once.

Material for sequencing was central memory CD4+ T cells from blood. The chain uses TRBV2 and TRBJ2-1; D ambiguous. The clonotype comes from a woman aged 18-35 years in good health. The CDR3 loop is CASSAYNEQFF. CDR3 bases: TGTGCCAGCAGTGCCTACAATGAGCAGTTCTTC. The full variable domain, its missing parts supplied by reference TRBV2 and TRBJ2-1, is EPEVTQTPSHQVTQMGQEVILRCVPISNHLYFYWYRQILGQKVEFLVSFYNNEISEKSEIFDDQFSVERPDGSNFTLKIRSTKLEDSAMYFCASSAYNEQFFGPGTRLTVL.